This paragraph covers one TCR beta chain sequence. Its matching antigen is unknown. CDR3 size: 16 residues. From germline, CDR1 is SGHTA and CDR2 FQGTGA. V trimming: 2 bases; J trimming: 3 bases; junction bases outside the gene matches: 3. The data belong to a study of cytomegalovirus exposure and HLA in healthy donors. General observations from the study: Follow-up analysis later connected one missense variant in DCLRE1C with trimming of TCR beta V- and J-genes. Reports described diagnosis of cytomegalovirus status by the classifier as highly specific and sensitive.

13 Jbeta primers and 60 Vbeta primers were used for the PCR. The table came from immunoSEQ multiplex PCR; TCRdb's copy has only in-frame clones and leaves some out. The data show under 200,000 clones, more than 65% seen once. Sequenced: PBMCs. This rearrangement joins TRBV7-3 to TRBJ2-2; the match to TRBD2 covers 10 bases. This TCR derives from a man aged 50 or older in good health and CMV-seropositive. In DNA, the CDR3 is TGTGCCAGCAGCTTAGCTAGCGGGGGTTACACCGGGGAGCTGTTTTTT. This codes for CASSLASGGYTGELFF. Complete variable domain (other parts from reference TRBV7-3 and TRBJ2-2): GAGVSQTPSNKVTEKGKYVELRCDPISGHTALYWYRQSLGQGPEFLIYFQGTGAADDSGLPNDRFFAVRPEGSVSTLKIQRTERGDSAVYLCASSLASGGYTGELFFGEGSRLTVL.